One sample yielded the 23 T cell receptor beta chains listed below, sequenced in a study. Using immunoSEQ multiplex PCR, the repertoire was profiled, and TCRdb retains in-frame clones only, with some absent. The top ten clones hold roughly a tenth of a sample with approximately 50,000 clones, more than 80% of them seen once. Sequencing was performed on PBMCs. Source of these receptors: a man between 35 and 55 years old with rheumatoid arthritis.

The J gene is TRBJ1-5, the V gene TRBV19; D is unclear. The CDR3 is 15 residues long. V was shortened by 4 bases and J by 2 bases, with 12 bases between the two germline ends. The germline CDR1 and CDR2 sequences are LNHDA and SQIVND (reference sequence). Written as DNA, the CDR3 is TGTGCCAGTAGTAATTATCGATTAGGCAATCAGCCCCAGCATTTT. It specifies CASSNYRLGNQPQHF.

V is TRBV12-3 or TRBV12-4 and J is TRBJ1-4; D may be TRBD1 (5 bases). V was pared by 5 bases and J by 11 bases, with 9 bases between. The CDR3 length is 11 residues. The DNA for the CDR3 is TGTGCCAGCAGTCCAGAGGGGAAACTGTTTTTT. Its protein is CASSPEGKLFF.

The rearrangement uses TRBV18 and TRBJ1-4, with 7 bases identical to TRBD1. The CDR3 totals 14 residues. Germline CDR1 KGHSH, CDR2 LQKENI. Unmatched junction bases numbered 5, after V lost 2 bases and J lost 8 bases. The CDR3 DNA is TGTGCCAGCTCACCAGCCGTGACAGGGGAAAAACTGTTTTTT. Amino acid sequence: CASSPAVTGEKLFF.

In its sample, this clone was seen once. The V call is TRBV27, the J call TRBJ1-1; no reliable D call. CDR3 length equals 14 residues. Germline CDR1 is MNHEY and CDR2 is SMNVEV (reference sequence). Trimming removed 4 bases from V and 0 bases from J, with 9 bases in between. The CDR3 region has the DNA TGTGCCAGCAGTTGGAACAGCGTGAACACTGAAGCTTTCTTT. Translating gives CASSWNSVNTEAFF.

The chain uses TRBV15 and TRBJ2-2, with D uncertain. CDR1 is LNHNV and CDR2 is YYDKDF in the germline V gene (reference sequence). V lost 1 base and J 3 bases, leaving 12 bases between the germline ends. The CDR3 has 16 amino acids. The CDR3 nucleotides are TGTGCCACCAGCAGAGTCCGGCTGGGTGACACCGGGGAGCTGTTTTTT. Its translation is CATSRVRLGDTGELFF.

The chain joins TRBV6-5 to TRBJ2-1, with a weak D call TRBD1 (5 bases). Trimming took 5 bases from V and 5 from J, leaving 13 bases between them. Looked up from germline, CDR1 is MNHEY and CDR2 is SVGAGI. This CDR3 region has 14 residues. CDR3: CASSTSGLHNEQFF. The CDR3 coding sequence is TGTGCCAGCAGTACATCAGGGCTACACAATGAGCAGTTCTTC.

This chain joins TRBV28 and TRBJ1-5; 12 bases map to TRBD1. The CDR3 is 15 amino acids. The germline gives CDR1 MDHEN, CDR2 SYDVKM. With 7 bases clipped from V and 5 bases from J, the junction kept 6 bases outside the gene matches. DNA of the CDR3: TGTGCCAGCACCCAGGGGACAGGGGGCTATCAGCCCCAGCATTTT. Residues: CASTQGTGGYQPQHF.

This rearrangement joins TRBV12-3 or TRBV12-4 to TRBJ1-3; tentative D call: TRBD1 (5 bases). V was pared by 5 bases and J by 4 bases, with 9 bases between. The length of the CDR3 is 13 residues. For the CDR3, the DNA is TGTGCCAGCAGTCCTCGGGGGGGAAACACCATATATTTT. It codes for CASSPRGGNTIYF.

The chain recombines TRBV5-1 with TRBJ1-2; 8 bases align to TRBD1. The germline V gene has CDR1 SGHRS and CDR2 YFSETQ. Trimming at V came to 8 bases and at J to 7 bases, leaving 4 bases not matched to a gene. This CDR3 is built from 11 residues. The CDR3 here is CASSGGSGYTF. CDR3 nucleotides: TGCGCCAGTTCAGGGGGCTCTGGCTACACCTTC.

CDR3 DNA sequence: TGCGCCAGCACCCAGGGACAGAACACTGAAGCTTTCTTT. This translates into CASTQGQNTEAFF. This chain connects TRBV5-1 to TRBJ1-1, with a tentative D call TRBD1 (6 bases). The CDR3 runs to 13 residues. The germline V gene has CDR1 SGHRS and CDR2 YFSETQ. The ends were cut back, 6 bases at V and 1 base at J, with 10 bases in the middle.

The V and J genes are TRBV5-1 and TRBJ1-1; D is uncertain. V was cut by 0 bases and J by 5 bases, with 11 bases left in between. The germline V gene encodes CDR1 SGHRS and CDR2 YFSETQ. This CDR3 has 14 amino acids. The CDR3 reads CASSLDRGGTEAFF. CDR3 nucleotides: TGCGCCAGCAGCTTGGATCGGGGTGGTACTGAAGCTTTCTTT.

This chain links TRBV11-2 with TRBJ2-1, with D hard to call. V gave up 1 base and J gave up 4 bases, with 5 bases separating them. There are 13 residues in the CDR3. Germline V lookup: CDR1 SGHAT, CDR2 FQNNGV. The CDR3 nucleotides read TGTGCCAGCAGCTTAGCCTTGTACAATGAGCAGTTCTTC. Translated: CASSLALYNEQFF. Filled out from reference TRBV11-2 and TRBJ2-1, the complete variable domain reads EAGVAQSPRYKIIEKRQSVAFWCNPISGHATLYWYQQILGQGPKLLIQFQNNGVVDDSQLPKDRFSAERLKGVDSTLKIQPAKLEDSAVYLCASSLALYNEQFFGPGTRLTVL.

CDR3 DNA sequence: TGTGCCAGCAGTTTATCGCCAGGGGCCTACGAGCAGTACTTC. Its protein is CASSLSPGAYEQYF. This sequence joins TRBV27 and TRBJ2-7; weak D call: TRBD1 (6 bases). V dropped 0 bases and J dropped 2 bases, with 8 bases sitting between them. The V gene's germline CDR1 is MNHEY and CDR2 SMNVEV (reference sequence). This CDR3 is built from 14 residues.

This clone turned up a few times. This chain joins TRBV2 and TRBJ1-2; D ambiguous. V gave up 1 base and J gave up 4 bases, with 16 bases separating them. CDR1 is SNHLY, CDR2 FYNNEI, per germline. The CDR3 runs 16 residues. The CDR3 coding sequence is TGTGCCAGCAGTGAAGAAGTGGGCGGGCACCCCTATGGCTACACCTTC. This sequence encodes CASSEEVGGHPYGYTF.

The chain combines TRBV10-2 with TRBJ1-4; D unresolved. Germline loops: CDR1 WSHSY, CDR2 SAAADI. The CDR3 has 13 residues. Trimming took off 8 bases at V and 5 bases at J, with 12 bases between the two ends. The CDR3 is CASREPLNEKLFF. The CDR3 nucleotides read TGCGCCAGCCGGGAACCCCTAAATGAAAAACTGTTTTTT.

V gene TRBV10-3 combines with J gene TRBJ1-2, with 12 bases identical to TRBD1. V lost 6 bases and J lost 8; bases outside the gene matches: 7. The length of the CDR3 is 14 residues. Per the germline V gene, CDR1 is ENHRY and CDR2 is SYGVKD. CDR3 amino acids: CAIRPGQGADGYTF. DNA of the CDR3: TGTGCCATCAGGCCGGGACAGGGGGCAGACGGCTACACCTTC.

The V call is TRBV7-2, the J call TRBJ2-2; no clear D. This CDR3 region has 14 residues. V was clipped by 7 bases and J by 6 bases, with 15 bases between them. Germline V gene data show CDR1 as SGHTA and CDR2 as FQGNSA. CDR3 nucleotide sequence: TGTGCCAGCAACCAGGTGAATGTTCCCGGGGAGCTGTTTTTT. Translation gives CASNQVNVPGELFF.

This chain connects TRBV19 to TRBJ2-5, with 7 bases identical to TRBD2. The ends lost 3 bases at V and 3 bases at J; junction bases unmatched: 1. The germline V gene has CDR1 LNHDA and CDR2 SQIVND (reference sequence). The CDR3 consists of 13 residues. This chain's CDR3 is CASSILAEETQYF. CDR3 in DNA: TGTGCCAGTAGTATCCTAGCGGAAGAGACCCAGTACTTC.

This chain links TRBV7-9 with TRBJ2-7; possible D gene TRBD2, 6 bases. V lost 5 bases and J lost 7, with 30 bases in between. Germline values: CDR1 SEHNR, CDR2 FQNEAQ (reference sequence). CDR3 size: 18 residues. The CDR3 loop is CASSPSAPGSSPPWEQYF. The CDR3 nucleotides are TGTGCCAGCAGCCCTAGCGCCCCGGGGAGTAGCCCGCCGTGGGAGCAGTACTTC.

The rearrangement joins TRBV14 to TRBJ1-2, with D tentatively TRBD1 (5 bases). There are 13 residues in the CDR3. Per the germline V gene, CDR1 is SGHDN and CDR2 is FVKESK. Between the trimmed V and J ends, which lost 1 base and 8 bases, there was a span of 11 bases. CDR3 protein: CASSQARGGGYTF. CDR3 DNA sequence: TGTGCCAGCAGCCAAGCAAGGGGAGGAGGCTACACCTTC.

The genes are TRBV9 and TRBJ1-4; D is uncertain. Looked up from germline, CDR1 is SGDLS and CDR2 is YYNGEE. The CDR3 consists of 15 residues. V lost 0 bases and J lost 5, with 11 bases in between. The chain's CDR3 is CASSVGRQMNEKLFF. CDR3 sequence (DNA): TGTGCCAGCAGCGTAGGGCGACAAATGAATGAAAAACTGTTTTTT.

This chain links TRBV6-4 with TRBJ1-4, with unresolved D. Germline V gene data show CDR1 as MRHNA and CDR2 as SNTAGT. The CDR3 has 14 residues. The V end lost 6 bases, the J end lost 3 bases, and 11 bases lay between the germline ends. The CDR3: CASRPRPANEKLFF. DNA for the CDR3: TGTGCCAGCAGGCCCAGGCCAGCTAATGAAAAACTGTTTTTT.

The V and J genes are TRBV7-9 and TRBJ1-5; no firm D call. The germline CDR1 and CDR2 sequences are SEHNR and FQNEAQ (reference sequence). The V and J ends lost 2 bases and 0 bases respectively, with 5 bases between them. There are 14 residues in the CDR3. For the CDR3, the DNA is TGTGCCAGCAGCTTACCGTATAGCAATCAGCCCCAGCATTTT. Amino acids: CASSLPYSNQPQHF.